This T cell receptor beta chain was documented in a study of vaccination and CD4 T cells after COVID-19. At the Johns Hopkins FTIC core, DNA taken from cultured CD4+ T cells was sequenced by way of the Oncomine TCR Beta short-read assay. TCRdb fed the PCR reads into MiXCR, producing one record per CDR3 protein. The sample holds about 14,000 distinct CDR3 sequences, less than 35% seen once. The CDR3 length is 20 residues. Treatment here: 10-day PBMC culture with coronavirus spike peptide pools or control peptides (ViraFEST assay). In its sample, this clonotype was seen a few times. The antigen is undetermined.

The TCR was taken from a human donor who received a COVID-19 vaccine. The sequences come from CD4+ T cells from blood, cultured in vitro, collected before SARS-CoV-2 vaccination. The chain employs TRBV21-1 and TRBJ1-5; the table names TRBD1, a call not compared with the DNA. TRBV21-1 is a pseudogene segment. CDR3 coding DNA: TGTGCCAGCAGCCCTCGGCGGGACAGGGGGCGGAGGGGGTGCAATCAGCCCCAGCATTTT. Protein: CASSPRRDRGRRGCNQPQHF.